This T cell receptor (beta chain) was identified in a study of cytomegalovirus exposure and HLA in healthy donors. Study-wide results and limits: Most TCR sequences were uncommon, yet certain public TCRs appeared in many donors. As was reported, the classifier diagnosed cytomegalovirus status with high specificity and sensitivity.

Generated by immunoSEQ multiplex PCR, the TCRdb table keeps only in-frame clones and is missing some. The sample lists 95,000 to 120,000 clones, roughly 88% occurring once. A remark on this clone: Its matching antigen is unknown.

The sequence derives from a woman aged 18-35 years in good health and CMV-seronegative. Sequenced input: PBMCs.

The CDR3 DNA sequence: TGTGCCAGCAGTGACCCGAACCGGGCAACTAATGAAAAACTGTTTTTT. It yields the protein CASSDPNRATNEKLFF. The chain uses TRBV25-1 and TRBJ1-4; D gene unclear. Germline CDR1 MGHDK, CDR2 SYGVNS. This CDR3 spans 16 amino acids. Trimming cost V 3 bases and J 0 bases, with 11 bases left between them.